These 10 T cell receptor beta chains share one sample of origin, sequenced in a study of blood T cell repertoires in COVID-19. Clones were sequenced by immunoSEQ multiplex PCR, and TCRdb holds only the in-frame ones, with some missing. The sample has under 75,000 clones, around 90% seen once. The sequenced sample was peripheral blood. The receptors originated from a woman older than 75 with active COVID-19.

The chain links TRBV6-6 to TRBJ2-1, with 8 positions matching TRBD1. The CDR3 totals 14 residues. Germline-derived CDR1 and CDR2 are MNHNY and SVGAGI (reference sequence). Trimming cost V 5 bases and J 7 bases; bases outside gene matches: 7. In DNA form, the CDR3 reads TGTGCCAGCAGTGGAGGGGGACAGGAAAATGAGCAGTTCTTC. This translates into CASSGGGQENEQFF.

The chain carries TRBV28 and TRBJ1-2; 7 bases agree with TRBD1. Germline CDR1 and CDR2: MDHEN and SYDVKM. V was pared by 7 bases and J by 7 bases, with 3 bases of the junction left unmatched. The CDR3 sequence is 11 residues long. For the CDR3, the DNA is TGTGCCAGCACACGGGACAGTGGCTACACCTTC. This gives the protein CASTRDSGYTF.

Only a few counts were recorded for this clone. This rearrangement joins TRBV19 to TRBJ1-1; D remains unclear. V dropped 5 bases and J dropped 11 bases, with 18 bases sitting between them. Looked up from germline, CDR1 is LNHDA and CDR2 is SQIVND (reference sequence). The CDR3 sequence is 13 residues long. DNA of the CDR3: TGTGCCAGTAGTCGTTACTACGGGATGGGGGCTTTCTTT. It codes for CASSRYYGMGAFF. Looking up the rest from reference TRBV19 and TRBJ1-1 gives the full variable domain: DGGITQSPKYLFRKEGQNVTLSCEQNLNHDAMYWYRQDPGQGLRLIYYSQIVNDFQKGDIAEGYSVSREKKESFPLTVTSAQKNPTAFYLCASSRYYGMGAFFGQGTRLTVV.

This clone appeared a single time. V usage is TRBV7-2 and J usage is TRBJ2-7; 9 nucleotides line up with TRBD2. CDR3 length: 14 residues. The germline CDR1 and CDR2 sequences are SGHTA and FQGNSA. V lost 2 bases to trimming and J lost 2 bases; unmatched junction nucleotides: 1. CDR3 amino acids: CASSLPSGAYEQYF. CDR3 DNA sequence: TGTGCCAGCAGCTTACCTAGCGGGGCCTACGAGCAGTACTTC.

The chain has TRBV28 and TRBJ2-1, with TRBD2 matching over 7 bases. V dropped 4 bases and J dropped 9; count of bases not matched to a gene: 15. CDR1 is MDHEN, CDR2 SYDVKM, per germline. The length of the CDR3 is 16 residues. In DNA form, the CDR3 reads TGTGCCAGCAGTTCGGGACTGGGGCGGGGGTTGAGTGAGCAGTTCTTC. It translates to CASSSGLGRGLSEQFF. Filled out from reference TRBV28 and TRBJ2-1, the complete variable domain reads DVKVTQSSRYLVKRTGEKVFLECVQDMDHENMFWYRQDPGLGLRLIYFSYDVKMKEKGDIPEGYSVSREKKERFSLILESASTNQTSMYLCASSSGLGRGLSEQFFGPGTRLTVL.

The V call is TRBV4-3, the J call TRBJ1-3; the D is unclear. The CDR3 loop spans 17 amino acids. CDR1 and CDR2 (germline): LGHNA, YSLEER. The V and J ends lost 0 bases and 0 bases respectively, with 12 bases between them. The CDR3 region is CASSQDHDFDSGNTIYF. CDR3 DNA sequence: TGCGCCAGCAGCCAAGATCACGACTTTGACTCTGGAAACACCATATATTTT.

This clone was found once. V and J are TRBV9 and TRBJ1-2; 7 nucleotides align to TRBD1. The CDR3 sequence is 14 residues long. V lost 4 bases and J lost 1; bases outside the gene matches: 4. Germline loops: CDR1 SGDLS, CDR2 YYNGEE. The CDR3 loop is CASSRDSNNYGYTF. As DNA, the CDR3 is TGTGCCAGCAGCCGGGACAGCAATAACTATGGCTACACCTTC.

This clone was counted between two and nine times. This chain joins TRBV27 and TRBJ1-1, with 9 bases lining up with TRBD1. The V segment lost 3 bases and the J segment 4 bases; nucleotides outside the gene matches: 6. This CDR3 region has 15 residues. In germline, CDR1 is MNHEY, CDR2 SMNVEV (reference sequence). The CDR3, as DNA: TGTGCCAGCAGTTTGTACAGGGGGCGCGGCACTGAAGCTTTCTTT. It codes for CASSLYRGRGTEAFF.

This chain uses TRBV3-1 (or the pseudogene TRBV3-2) with TRBJ2-5; 10 positions agree with TRBD2. This CDR3 has 14 residues. Per the germline V gene, CDR1 is LGHDT and CDR2 is YNNKEL (reference sequence). After removal of 3 bases from V and 6 bases from J, the junction contained 4 bases not matched to a gene. The chain's CDR3 is CASSHGSGGQTQYF. The CDR3 DNA reads TGTGCCAGCAGCCATGGTAGCGGGGGGCAGACCCAGTACTTC.

The V gene is TRBV2, the J gene TRBJ1-2, with a possible D match to TRBD1 (5 bases). From germline, CDR1 is SNHLY and CDR2 FYNNEI. Trimming stripped 6 bases from V and 0 bases from J, with 11 bases between. The CDR3 has 14 residues. CDR3 DNA: TGTGCCAGCAGACTCAGGGAAACTAACTATGGCTACACCTTC. Amino acids: CASRLRETNYGYTF.